This TCR beta chain originates from a study of T cells in Graves' hyperthyroidism and ophthalmopathy. RNA transcripts served as the template for amplifying TCR beta CDR3 regions. HTBI primers drove first-round RT-PCR of the TCR CDR3. TCRdb reprocessed the multiplex PCR reads with MiXCR, giving one entry per CDR3 protein. This sample carries 300,000 to 450,000 distinct CDR3 sequences, around 13% of them seen once, and the ten largest clones take 11%. CDR1 and CDR2 from the germline V gene are MNHEY and SMNVEV (reference sequence). Trimming at V came to 5 bases and at J to 2 bases, leaving 6 bases not matched to a gene. The CDR3 runs to 15 residues. Overall study results and limits: Patients with ophthalmopathy were separated from those with stable hyperthyroidism by a 13 V-J model.

Patients were excluded because of uncontrolled infection, other autoimmune disease, pregnancy or lactation. Orbital computed tomography, thyroid ultrasound, serum thyroxine and TRAb, and clinical symptoms together informed the diagnoses. PBMCs were collected from a 10 ml volume of fresh peripheral blood. This clonotype was detected many times. Its cognate antigen is unknown. The specimen was blood. The chain joins TRBV27 to TRBJ2-7; 10 bases are a match to TRBD1. The sequence came from an older woman with Graves' hyperthyroidism. The CDR3, as DNA: TGTGCCAGCAGTGCAGCGGGACAGGGGCCCTACGAGCAGTACTTC. It yields the protein CASSAAGQGPYEQYF.